This T cell receptor (beta chain) was sequenced during a study of technical replicates of blood from several donors. Using immunoSEQ multiplex PCR, the repertoire was profiled, and TCRdb retains in-frame clones only, with some absent. The profile shows 50,000 to 80,000 clones, 80% to 90% of them singletons. The source is a human donor in good health. Some clones in this sample may be carry-over from other donors' samples. The sequenced material came from PBMCs.

The CDR3 DNA follows: TGTGCCAGCAGCTCCCCGACAGGGGCGGGGGAAAAACTGTTTTTT. Translating gives CASSSPTGAGEKLFF. The V and J genes are TRBV9 and TRBJ1-4; TRBD1 aligns across 8 bases. Per the germline V gene, CDR1 is SGDLS and CDR2 is YYNGEE. V lost 4 bases, J lost 8 bases, and 10 bases stayed unmatched. The CDR3 has 15 residues.